This T cell receptor (beta chain) was sequenced during a study of T cell responses to AZD1222 COVID-19 vaccine. Trimming stripped 4 bases from V and 1 base from J, with 15 bases between. The CDR3 has 15 amino acids. Germline V gene data show CDR1 as SGHNT and CDR2 as YYREEE (reference sequence). Only in-frame clones appear in the TCRdb table, and some are missing; sequencing was by immunoSEQ multiplex PCR. The data contain some 110,000 clones, approximately 92% of them seen just once; the ten biggest clones take up roughly two fifths. This clonotype was sampled from an adult who received the AZD1222 COVID-19 vaccine. The chain combines TRBV5-4 with TRBJ2-7; either TRBD1 or TRBD2 may fit D (5 bases each). Sample: peripheral blood, taken 28 days after the second AZD1222 dose. This CDR3 reads CASSPGTNPSYEQYF. The CDR3 DNA follows: TGTGCCAGCAGCCCCGGGACCAACCCTTCCTACGAGCAGTACTTC.